The 17 T cell receptor beta chains below were found in one sample sequenced in a study of monozygotic twins with cystic fibrosis. The assay was immunoSEQ multiplex PCR, and TCRdb's table has in-frame clones only and misses some. The table lists fewer than 25,000 clones, around nine tenths of them singletons. Sequencing used blood. The receptors were gathered from a woman aged 25 to 45 with cystic fibrosis.

The chain has TRBV7-2 and TRBJ2-1; D may be TRBD1 (7 bases). The CDR3 runs to 15 residues. Germline CDR1 and CDR2: SGHTA and FQGNSA. V lost 2 bases, J lost 4 bases, and 12 bases lay in between. CDR3 sequence: CASSLQGGGYNEQFF. The CDR3, as DNA: TGTGCCAGCAGCTTACAGGGGGGTGGTTACAATGAGCAGTTCTTC. Full variable domain (outside the CDR3, taken from reference TRBV7-2 and TRBJ2-1): GAGVSQSPSNKVTEKGKDVELRCDPISGHTALYWYRQSLGQGLEFLIYFQGNSAPDKSGLPSDRFSAERTGGSVSTLTIQRTQQEDSAVYLCASSLQGGGYNEQFFGPGTRLTVL.

This sequence joins TRBV10-3 and TRBJ2-7; no clear D. Trimming shortened V by 2 bases and J by 3 bases, and 2 bases separated the two germline ends. The CDR3 contains 11 residues. The V gene's germline CDR1 is ENHRY and CDR2 SYGVKD. The CDR3 region has the DNA TGTGCCATCAGTGAGGGCTACGAGCAGTACTTC. It translates to CAISEGYEQYF.

This clone was seen more than once but under ten times. J is TRBJ1-2 and V is TRBV6-5, with D possibly TRBD1 on 5 matching bases. V lost 6 bases to trimming and J lost 4 bases, with 9 bases between them. This CDR3 has 12 amino acids. Germline V lookup: CDR1 MNHEY, CDR2 SVGAGI. The CDR3 region has the DNA TGTGCCAGCAGGGGAGACAGCTATGGCTACACCTTC. Residues: CASRGDSYGYTF.

The J gene is TRBJ2-7, the V gene TRBV27; D is tentatively TRBD1 or TRBD2 (5 bases each). V was shortened by 0 bases and J by 2 bases, with 20 bases between the two germline ends. CDR1 is MNHEY, CDR2 SMNVEV, per germline (reference sequence). The CDR3 extends over 18 amino acids. The CDR3 spells CASSLSPLGQGVPYEQYF. The DNA of the CDR3 is TGTGCCAGCAGTTTATCGCCGCTCGGGCAGGGAGTTCCCTACGAGCAGTACTTC.

This clone was seen a handful of times. The CDR3 reads CASSLGHRNQPQHF. CDR3 in DNA: TGTGCCAGCAGCCTGGGACATCGCAATCAGCCCCAGCATTTT. The V call is TRBV2, the J call TRBJ1-5; a weak D match, TRBD1 (6 bases). CDR1 and CDR2 (germline): SNHLY, FYNNEI. Trimming cost V 6 bases and J 2 bases, with 11 bases left between them. CDR3 length equals 14 residues.

This clone showed up just a few times. As DNA, the CDR3 is TGTGCCAGCAGTGAGGGGGGTGCGGGCAATCAGCCCCAGCATTTT. It codes for CASSEGGAGNQPQHF. The chain links TRBV25-1 to TRBJ1-5; TRBD1 might be the D (5 bases). V dropped 3 bases and J dropped 2 bases, with 11 bases sitting between them. This CDR3 has 15 amino acids. Germline CDR1 reads MGHDK; CDR2 reads SYGVNS.

This clone was seen more than once but under ten times. The V call is TRBV5-6, the J call TRBJ1-2; no clear D. Germline V lookup: CDR1 SGHDT, CDR2 YYEEEE. This CDR3 region has 12 residues. Trimming stripped 5 bases from V and 4 bases from J, with 9 bases between. The CDR3 spells CASSSGLYGYTF. The CDR3 DNA sequence: TGTGCCAGCAGTTCAGGCCTCTATGGCTACACCTTC. Full variable domain (outside the CDR3, taken from reference TRBV5-6 and TRBJ1-2): DAGVTQSPTHLIKTRGQQVTLRCSPKSGHDTVSWYQQALGQGPQFIFQYYEEEERQRGNFPDRFSGHQFPNYSSELNVNALLLGDSALYLCASSSGLYGYTFGSGTRLTVV.

V and J are TRBV6-6 and TRBJ2-7; TRBD1 aligns across 8 bases. The trim removed 4 bases at V and 4 bases at J, leaving 3 bases unmatched. Germline V gene sequence: CDR1 MNHNY, CDR2 SVGAGI (reference sequence). The CDR3 extends over 13 amino acids. In DNA, the CDR3 is TGTGCCAGCAGTTTCACAGGGGGGTACGAGCAGTACTTC. Amino acid sequence: CASSFTGGYEQYF.

The V and J genes are TRBV7-2 and TRBJ1-5; D is perhaps TRBD1 (5 bases). CDR1 is SGHTA and CDR2 is FQGNSA in the germline V gene. V was trimmed by 2 bases and J by 2 bases, leaving 10 bases between them. The CDR3 totals 15 residues. The CDR3 nucleotides are TGTGCCAGCAGCTTATGGCGGGACGGCAATCAGCCCCAGCATTTT. Translation: CASSLWRDGNQPQHF.

The chain has TRBV7-2 and TRBJ2-3; D unresolved. CDR1 and CDR2 (germline): SGHTA, FQGNSA. Trimming shortened V by 4 bases and J by 2 bases, and 10 bases separated the two germline ends. CDR3 size: 14 residues. The CDR3 sequence is CASSSHSTTDTQYF. For the CDR3, the DNA is TGTGCCAGCAGCTCACACTCCACCACAGATACGCAGTATTTT.

The chain recombines TRBV5-1 with TRBJ2-5, with 10 bases matching TRBD1. This CDR3 spans 14 amino acids. Germline V CDR1 and CDR2: SGHRS, YFSETQ. After removal of 4 bases from V and 5 bases from J, the junction contained 5 bases not matched to a gene. This CDR3 is CASSTGQGGETQYF. The CDR3 bases are TGCGCCAGCAGCACAGGACAGGGGGGTGAGACCCAGTACTTC. The full variable domain, its missing parts supplied by reference TRBV5-1 and TRBJ2-5, is KAGVTQTPRYLIKTRGQQVTLSCSPISGHRSVSWYQQTPGQGLQFLFEYFSETQRNKGNFPGRFSGRQFSNSRSEMNVSTLELGDSALYLCASSTGQGGETQYFGPGTRLLVL.

CDR3 nucleotide sequence: TGTGCCAGCTCACCTACCGATGCGGGGACCTACGAGCAGTACTTC. It codes for CASSPTDAGTYEQYF. The chain is built from TRBV18 and TRBJ2-7; a weak D match, TRBD2 (6 bases). The CDR3 has 15 amino acids. The V gene lost 3 bases and the J gene lost 2 bases, with 14 bases spanning the gap. Germline assignment: CDR1 KGHSH and CDR2 LQKENI.

The chain is built from TRBV27 and TRBJ2-5; D is perhaps TRBD1 (5 bases). The V gene lost 5 bases and the J gene lost 1 base, with 11 bases spanning the gap. From germline, CDR1 is MNHEY and CDR2 SMNVEV (reference sequence). The CDR3 sequence is 14 residues long. CDR3 sequence (DNA): TGTGCCAGCAGTGGGCAGGGTTTCCAAGAGACCCAGTACTTC. It is translated as CASSGQGFQETQYF.

The chain joins TRBV2 to TRBJ1-3; 7 bases map to TRBD1. The CDR3 runs to 15 residues. After removal of 5 bases from V and 4 bases from J, the junction contained 8 bases not matched to a gene. The germline gives CDR1 SNHLY, CDR2 FYNNEI. The CDR3 protein is CASSFPRGGGNTIYF. The CDR3 DNA reads TGTGCCAGCAGTTTCCCCAGGGGGGGCGGAAACACCATATATTTT. The complete variable domain, with remaining parts taken from reference TRBV2 and TRBJ1-3, reads EPEVTQTPSHQVTQMGQEVILRCVPISNHLYFYWYRQILGQKVEFLVSFYNNEISEKSEIFDDQFSVERPDGSNFTLKIRSTKLEDSAMYFCASSFPRGGGNTIYFGEGSWLTVV.

The chain has TRBV4-3 and TRBJ2-2, with 7 bases fitting TRBD1. Looked up from germline, CDR1 is LGHNA and CDR2 is YSLEER. The CDR3 covers 16 residues. With 3 bases clipped from V and 3 bases from J, the junction kept 7 bases outside the gene matches. CDR3 sequence (DNA): TGCGCCAGCAGCCAGTCCACCGGGACAGACACCGGGGAGCTGTTTTTT. As protein: CASSQSTGTDTGELFF.

CDR3 protein: CASSSGLASDTQYF. DNA of the CDR3: TGTGCCAGCAGCTCGGGACTAGCTTCAGATACGCAGTATTTT. The chain has TRBV11-1 and TRBJ2-3, with 9 bases fitting TRBD2. This CDR3 is 14 amino acids long. Trimming cost V 4 bases and J 4 bases; bases outside gene matches: 3. Germline V gene lookup returns CDR1 SGHAT and CDR2 FQDESV (reference sequence).

The gene calls are TRBV7-6 and TRBJ1-6, with D tentatively TRBD1 (6 bases). Germline V lookup: CDR1 SGHVS, CDR2 FNYEAQ. V gave up 5 bases and J gave up 7 bases, with 9 bases separating them. The CDR3 runs 13 residues. The CDR3, as DNA: TGTGCCAGCAGCCGCACAGGGAATTCACCCCTCCACTTT. Protein: CASSRTGNSPLHF. Looking up the rest from reference TRBV7-6 and TRBJ1-6 gives the full variable domain: GAGVSQSPRYKVTKRGQDVALRCDPISGHVSLYWYRQALGQGPEFLTYFNYEAQQDKSGLPNDRFSAERPEGSISTLTIQRTEQRDSAMYRCASSRTGNSPLHFGNGTRLTVT.